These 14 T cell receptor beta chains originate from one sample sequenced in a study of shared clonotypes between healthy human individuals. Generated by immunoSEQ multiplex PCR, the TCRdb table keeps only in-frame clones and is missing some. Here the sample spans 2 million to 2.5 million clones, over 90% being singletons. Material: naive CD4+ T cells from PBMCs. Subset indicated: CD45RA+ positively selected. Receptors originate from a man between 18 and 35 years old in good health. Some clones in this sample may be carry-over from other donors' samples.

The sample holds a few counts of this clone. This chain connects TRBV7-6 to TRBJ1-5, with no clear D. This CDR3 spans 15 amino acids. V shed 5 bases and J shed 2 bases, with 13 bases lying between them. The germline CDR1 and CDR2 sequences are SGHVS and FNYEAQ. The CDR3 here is CASSRVFGRNQPQHF. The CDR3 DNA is TGTGCCAGCAGCCGCGTGTTTGGTCGCAATCAGCCCCAGCATTTT.

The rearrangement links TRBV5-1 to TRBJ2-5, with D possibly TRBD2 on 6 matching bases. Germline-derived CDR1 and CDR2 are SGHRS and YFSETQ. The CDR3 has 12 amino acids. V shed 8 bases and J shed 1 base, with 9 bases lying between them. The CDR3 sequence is CASGDFQETQYF. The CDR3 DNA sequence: TGCGCCAGTGGGGACTTCCAAGAGACCCAGTACTTC.

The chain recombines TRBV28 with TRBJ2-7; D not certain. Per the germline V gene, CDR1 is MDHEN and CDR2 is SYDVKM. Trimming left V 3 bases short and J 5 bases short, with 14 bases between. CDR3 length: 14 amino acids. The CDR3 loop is CASSFIRSGNEQYF. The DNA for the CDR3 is TGTGCCAGCAGTTTCATCCGATCCGGTAACGAGCAGTACTTC.

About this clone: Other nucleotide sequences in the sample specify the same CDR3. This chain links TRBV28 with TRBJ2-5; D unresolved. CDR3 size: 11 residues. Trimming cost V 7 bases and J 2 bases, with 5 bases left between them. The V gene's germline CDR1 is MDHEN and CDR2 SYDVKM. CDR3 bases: TGTGCCAGCAACCAACAAGAGACCCAGTACTTC. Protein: CASNQQETQYF.

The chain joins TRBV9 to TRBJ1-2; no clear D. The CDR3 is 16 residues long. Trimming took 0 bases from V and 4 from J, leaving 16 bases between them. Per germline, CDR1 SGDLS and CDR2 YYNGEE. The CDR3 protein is CASSVGAAPLGYGYTF. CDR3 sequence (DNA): TGTGCCAGCAGCGTAGGGGCCGCGCCTCTCGGCTATGGCTACACCTTC.

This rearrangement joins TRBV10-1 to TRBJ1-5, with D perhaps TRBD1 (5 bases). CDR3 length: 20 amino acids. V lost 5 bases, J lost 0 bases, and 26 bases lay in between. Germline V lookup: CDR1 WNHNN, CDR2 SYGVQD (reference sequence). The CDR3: CASSRNWTPVTPYSNQPQHF. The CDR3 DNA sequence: TGCGCCAGCAGTCGCAATTGGACACCCGTTACCCCTTATAGCAATCAGCCCCAGCATTTT.

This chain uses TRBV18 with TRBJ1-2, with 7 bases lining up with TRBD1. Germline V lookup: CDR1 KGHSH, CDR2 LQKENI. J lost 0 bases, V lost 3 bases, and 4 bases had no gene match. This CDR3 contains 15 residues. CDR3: CASSPTGDPNYGYTF. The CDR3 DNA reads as TGTGCCAGCTCACCTACAGGGGACCCTAACTATGGCTACACCTTC.

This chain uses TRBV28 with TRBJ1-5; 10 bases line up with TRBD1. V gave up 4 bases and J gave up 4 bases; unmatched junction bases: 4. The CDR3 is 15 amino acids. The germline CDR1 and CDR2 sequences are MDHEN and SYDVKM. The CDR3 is CASSSRTGGNQPQHF. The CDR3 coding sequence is TGTGCCAGCAGTTCTCGGACAGGGGGAAATCAGCCCCAGCATTTT. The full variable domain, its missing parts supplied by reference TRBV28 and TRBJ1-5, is DVKVTQSSRYLVKRTGEKVFLECVQDMDHENMFWYRQDPGLGLRLIYFSYDVKMKEKGDIPEGYSVSREKKERFSLILESASTNQTSMYLCASSSRTGGNQPQHFGDGTRLSIL.

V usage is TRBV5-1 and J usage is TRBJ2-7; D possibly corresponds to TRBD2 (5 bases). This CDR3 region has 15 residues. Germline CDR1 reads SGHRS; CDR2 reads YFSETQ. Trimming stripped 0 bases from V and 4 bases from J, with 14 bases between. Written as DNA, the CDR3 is TGCGCCAGCAGCTTGGGAGGTACTAGTATATACGAGCAGTACTTC. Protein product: CASSLGGTSIYEQYF.

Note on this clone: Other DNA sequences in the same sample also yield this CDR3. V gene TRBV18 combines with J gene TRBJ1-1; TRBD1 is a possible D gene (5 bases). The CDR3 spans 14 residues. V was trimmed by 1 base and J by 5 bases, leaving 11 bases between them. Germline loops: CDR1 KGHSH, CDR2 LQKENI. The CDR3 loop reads CASSPRGAGTEAFF. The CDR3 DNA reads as TGTGCCAGCTCACCACGAGGGGCGGGAACTGAAGCTTTCTTT.

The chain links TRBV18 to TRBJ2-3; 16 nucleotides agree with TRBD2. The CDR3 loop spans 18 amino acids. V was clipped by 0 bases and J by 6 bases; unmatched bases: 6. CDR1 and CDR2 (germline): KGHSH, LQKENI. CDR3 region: CASSPPGLAGGRGDTQYF. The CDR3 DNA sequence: TGTGCCAGCTCACCACCGGGACTAGCGGGAGGGCGCGGTGATACGCAGTATTTT.

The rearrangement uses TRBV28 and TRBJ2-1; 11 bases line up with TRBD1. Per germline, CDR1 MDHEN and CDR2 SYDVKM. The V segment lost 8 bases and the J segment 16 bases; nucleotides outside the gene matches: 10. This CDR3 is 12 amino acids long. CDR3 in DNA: TGTGCCAGCGGGTTGGCGGGACAGGGGGAATTCTTC. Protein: CASGLAGQGEFF.

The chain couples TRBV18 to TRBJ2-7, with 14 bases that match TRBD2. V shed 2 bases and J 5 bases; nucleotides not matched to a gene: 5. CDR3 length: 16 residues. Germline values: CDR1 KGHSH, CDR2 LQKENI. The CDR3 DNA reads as TGTGCCAGCTCACCAGAGACTAGCGGGAGGGCCCACGAGCAGTACTTC. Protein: CASSPETSGRAHEQYF.

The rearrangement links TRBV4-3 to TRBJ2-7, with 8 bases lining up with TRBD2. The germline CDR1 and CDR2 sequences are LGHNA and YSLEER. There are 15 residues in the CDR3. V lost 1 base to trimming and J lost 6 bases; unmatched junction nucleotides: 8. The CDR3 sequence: CASSQAGLAQGEQYF. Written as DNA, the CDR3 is TGCGCCAGCAGCCAAGCTGGACTAGCCCAGGGCGAGCAGTACTTC.